A single sample is the source of the 2 T cell receptor beta chains below, sequenced in a study of blood T cell repertoires in COVID-19. Sequencing was performed with immunoSEQ multiplex PCR; in TCRdb, only in-frame clones are kept and a portion is missing. Counted here are approximately 500,000 clones, approximately 85% occurring once; the ten biggest clones make up approximately 2.9%. Material: peripheral blood. These receptors originate from a human donor in a cohort sampled during active COVID-19.

The gene calls are TRBV3-1 (or the pseudogene TRBV3-2) and TRBJ2-7, with no clear D. Germline CDR1 LGHDT, CDR2 YNNKEL (reference sequence). The CDR3 totals 12 residues. V was pared by 6 bases and J by 2 bases, with 8 bases between. CDR3 region: CASSRTPYEQYF. The DNA for the CDR3 is TGTGCCAGCAGTCGCACTCCCTACGAGCAGTACTTC.

This chain links TRBV3-1 (or the pseudogene TRBV3-2) with TRBJ2-1; 9 bases are shared with TRBD1. Germline values: CDR1 LGHDT, CDR2 YNNKEL (reference sequence). With V trimmed by 0 bases and J by 6 bases, 6 bases remained unmatched. The CDR3 contains 16 residues. CDR3 in DNA: TGTGCCAGCAGCCAAGATCCTGGGACAGGGAGCAATGAGCAGTTCTTC. It encodes CASSQDPGTGSNEQFF.